This T cell receptor beta chain originates from a study of low-dose radiotherapy and immunotherapy resistance in tumors. Study-level background: A total of 6.5 Gy was given to Cohort 1 as 0.5 Gy per fraction every 2 weeks. Aspirin was taken orally by patients at 300 mg daily for four cycles from cycle 1 day 1.

For amplifying TCRs, the PCR ran for 15 to 20 cycles with Phusion, which was used together with a constant-region primer and the adapter on the V primers. TCRdb ran MiXCR on the reads and lists one entry per CDR3 protein. The sample gives about 50,000 distinct CDR3 sequences, roughly 10% of which show up once; 6.2% is in the top ten. This clonotype was recorded at least ten times. Noted time point: before trial treatment. Along with nivolumab and ipilimumab, donors received aspirin, low-dose cyclophosphamide and low-dose radiotherapy. The V and J ends lost 6 bases and 3 bases respectively, with 14 bases between them. The germline V gene has CDR1 SNHLY and CDR2 FYNNEI. CDR3 length equals 14 residues.

The sequence was collected from a female donor with ovarian cancer. The chain links TRBV2 to TRBJ1-1, with D maybe TRBD1 (6 bases). The source material was PBMCs, sampled before treatment. Here the CDR3 reads CASSVQGPHTEAFF. CDR3 coding DNA: TGTGCCAGCAGCGTACAGGGCCCTCACACTGAAGCTTTCTTT. Complete variable domain (other parts from reference TRBV2 and TRBJ1-1): EPEVTQTPSHQVTQMGQEVILRCVPISNHLYFYWYRQILGQKVEFLVSFYNNEISEKSEIFDDQFSVERPDGSNFTLKIRSTKLEDSAMYFCASSVQGPHTEAFFGQGTRLTVV.